This T cell receptor (beta chain) is from a study of beta chain features in type 1 diabetes. Since all of the isolated RNA was reverse transcribed, expressed TCRB transcripts were what got sequenced. The repertoire was sequenced with immunoSEQ multiplex PCR; TCRdb's copy has only in-frame clones and lacks some. The sample consists of a few hundred thousand clones, about 14% of them appearing once. This clone was detected a few times. Per the germline V gene, CDR1 is SEHNR and CDR2 is FQNEAQ (reference sequence). CDR3 size: 16 residues. V was pared by 4 bases and J by 1 base, with 6 bases of the junction left unmatched.

Sequencing used naive CD4+ T cells from blood. The TCR originated in a woman aged 18-29 years in good health. The V and J genes are TRBV7-9 and TRBJ2-4; 8 bases match TRBD1. The CDR3 loop is CASSSRTGTAKNIQYF. DNA for the CDR3: TGTGCCAGCAGCTCCCGGACAGGGACGGCCAAAAACATTCAGTACTTC.